The rows below give T cell receptor beta chains drawn from one sample of a study of OX40 agonist ivuxolimab in advanced cancers. Sequencing used immunoSEQ multiplex PCR; TCRdb keeps in-frame clones, though not all of them. The repertoire holds roughly 100,000 clones, with under 95% as singletons. The starting material was CD4+ or CD8+ T cells sorted from blood, obtained in a trial of the OX40 agonist ivuxolimab. All receptors come from an adult with an advanced solid tumor such as melanoma, head and neck, liver or kidney cancer. Both conserved end residues are part of each CDR3. The order of the fields is clone size, V gene, J gene, D gene, CDR3 DNA, CDR3 protein. D genes are given only for firm matches. Expanded clones are given a class, and other clones once, few, many or no size at all.

size: NA
V: TRBV29-1
J: TRBJ1-4
D: NA
DNA: TGCAGCGTTCCTGGGGGAGCAACTAATGAAAAACTGTTTTTT
CDR3: CSVPGGATNEKLFF

size: NA
V: TRBV27
J: TRBJ2-5
D: TRBD2
DNA: TGTGCCAGCGGCCCCCTAGCGGGAGTTTCAGAGACCCAGTACTTC
CDR3: CASGPLAGVSETQYF

size: NA
V: TRBV5-1
J: TRBJ2-1
D: TRBD1
DNA: TGCGCCAGCAGCTTGCAGGGGGCCAGCTCCTACAATGAGCAGTTCTTC
CDR3: CASSLQGASSYNEQFF

size: NA
V: TRBV5-1
J: TRBJ1-2
D: TRBD1
DNA: TGCGCCAGCAGCTTTACAGGGGATTTTAACTATGGCTACACCTTC
CDR3: CASSFTGDFNYGYTF

size: NA
V: TRBV5-1
J: TRBJ2-7
D: NA
DNA: TGCGCCAGCAGCTACCGATTGGCCTCGGCCGAGGAGCAGTACTTC
CDR3: CASSYRLASAEEQYF

size: NA
V: TRBV30
J: TRBJ2-7
D: NA
DNA: TGTGCCTGGACCCTTCAGGGGGGAGGCTCCGAGCAGTACTTC
CDR3: CAWTLQGGGSEQYF

size: few
V: TRBV5-1
J: TRBJ1-5
D: NA
DNA: TGCGCCAGCAGCTGGACAACCAATCAGCCCCAGCATTTT
CDR3: CASSWTTNQPQHF

size: NA
V: TRBV27
J: TRBJ2-5
D: TRBD2
DNA: TGTGCCAGCAGTTTCCGGCTAGCGGGAGGATACCAAGAGACCCAGTACTTC
CDR3: CASSFRLAGGYQETQYF

size: NA
V: TRBV18
J: TRBJ2-7
D: NA
DNA: TGTGCCAGCTCACCACCGGGGTCCCACGAGCAGTACTTC
CDR3: CASSPPGSHEQYF

size: NA
V: TRBV5-6
J: TRBJ2-4
D: NA
DNA: TGTGCCAGCAGCTTGGAACCGGGGGCAAACATTCAGTACTTC
CDR3: CASSLEPGANIQYF

size: NA
V: TRBV4-1
J: TRBJ2-3
D: NA
DNA: TGCGCCAGCAGCCCGGACACTAGGCGTACGCAGTATTTT
CDR3: CASSPDTRRTQYF

size: NA
V: TRBV6-5
J: TRBJ1-5
D: NA
DNA: TGTGCCATCGCACGGGGGGGCCCGGGGCCCCAGCATTTT
CDR3: CAIARGGPGPQHF

size: NA
V: TRBV18
J: TRBJ2-6
D: TRBD1
DNA: TGTGCCAGCTCACCACTTGGGACAGGGCTTTCCGGGGCCAACGTCCTGACTTTC
CDR3: CASSPLGTGLSGANVLTF

size: NA
V: TRBV11-3
J: TRBJ1-2
D: NA
DNA: TGTGCCAGCAGCTTAGTTGCGGGGCCAGTCGGCTACACCTTC
CDR3: CASSLVAGPVGYTF

size: NA
V: TRBV7-9
J: TRBJ1-1
D: NA
DNA: TGTGCCAGCAGCGTGGGCGGCATGAGGCAGCATCTGAACACTGAAGCTTTCTTT
CDR3: CASSVGGMRQHLNTEAFF

size: NA
V: TRBV7-2
J: TRBJ2-7
D: NA
DNA: TGTGCCAGCAGCAACCCAGGGCCCGAGCAGTACTTC
CDR3: CASSNPGPEQYF

size: NA
V: TRBV27
J: TRBJ2-7
D: TRBD2
DNA: TGTGCCAGCAGTGAGGCGGGGGGCCTTAAGCAGTACTTC
CDR3: CASSEAGGLKQYF

size: NA
V: TRBV19
J: TRBJ2-7
D: TRBD2
DNA: TGTGCCAGTACCGGGACTAGCGGGAATTACGAGCAGTACTTC
CDR3: CASTGTSGNYEQYF

size: once
V: TRBV20-1
J: TRBJ2-7
D: NA
DNA: TGCAGTCCCCGGGCGGGGTACGAGCAGTACTTC
CDR3: CSPRAGYEQYF

size: NA
V: TRBV6-6
J: TRBJ2-7
D: NA
DNA: TGTGCCAGCAGCCCGGGACCGAGCAGTTACTACGAGCAGTACTTC
CDR3: CASSPGPSSYYEQYF

size: NA
V: TRBV2
J: TRBJ1-5
D: NA
DNA: TGTGCCAGCAGTGAGGGGGCAGCATTAAATCAGCCCCAGCATTTT
CDR3: CASSEGAALNQPQHF

size: NA
V: TRBV5-1
J: TRBJ2-7
D: TRBD2
DNA: TGCGCCAGCAGGCCTAGCGGGAGGCTGTACGAGCAGTACTTC
CDR3: CASRPSGRLYEQYF

size: NA
V: TRBV11-1
J: TRBJ2-1
D: NA
DNA: TGTGCCAGCAGCTTAGACTATGGGGTCGGGGGCAATGAGCAGTTCTTC
CDR3: CASSLDYGVGGNEQFF

size: NA
V: TRBV28
J: TRBJ2-4
D: TRBD2
DNA: TGTGCCAGCAGCTTGGGGCCCGCGTTTAGCGGGAGGGCGGGAGACATTCAGTACTTC
CDR3: CASSLGPAFSGRAGDIQYF

size: NA
V: TRBV19
J: TRBJ2-5
D: TRBD2
DNA: TGTGCCAGTAGTAGGCTAGCGGGTTGGGAGACCCAGTACTTC
CDR3: CASSRLAGWETQYF

size: NA
V: TRBV7-9
J: TRBJ2-3
D: NA
DNA: TGTGCCAGCAGCTTAATCGGCGATACGCAGTATTTT
CDR3: CASSLIGDTQYF

size: once
V: TRBV5-1
J: TRBJ2-1
D: TRBD2
DNA: TGCGCCAGCAGCCCGGGACCGGGACTAGCGGGAGATAGGGAGCAGTTCTTC
CDR3: CASSPGPGLAGDREQFF

size: NA
V: TRBV11-1
J: TRBJ1-2
D: NA
DNA: TGTGCCAGCAGCCCCAGCCGGCGGGGGTCGGACTATGGCTACACCTTC
CDR3: CASSPSRRGSDYGYTF

size: NA
V: TRBV18
J: TRBJ2-1
D: TRBD2
DNA: TGTGCCAGCTCACCCCAGACTAGCGGCCCCTACAATGAGCAGTTCTTC
CDR3: CASSPQTSGPYNEQFF

size: NA
V: TRBV23-1
J: TRBJ2-7
D: TRBD2
DNA: TGCGCCAGAGTCGGACTAGCGGGAAAATCCTACGAGCAGTACTTC
CDR3: CARVGLAGKSYEQYF

size: once
V: TRBV27
J: TRBJ1-1
D: NA
DNA: TGTGCCAGCAGTTTATACCCGGACAGCGCGCGCTCTAACACTGAAGCTTTCTTT
CDR3: CASSLYPDSARSNTEAFF

size: NA
V: TRBV7-9
J: TRBJ1-4
D: TRBD1
DNA: TGTGCCAGCAGCTTAGAGGGGGCGCTCACTAATGAAAAACTGTTTTTT
CDR3: CASSLEGALTNEKLFF

size: NA
V: TRBV14
J: TRBJ2-7
D: TRBD1
DNA: TGTGCCAGCAGCCACATCCCGGGACAGGGGGAGAACGAGCAGTACTTC
CDR3: CASSHIPGQGENEQYF

size: NA
V: TRBV5-4
J: TRBJ2-3
D: TRBD1
DNA: TGTGCCAGCAGCCGGGACAGTAGCACAGATACGCAGTATTTT
CDR3: CASSRDSSTDTQYF

size: NA
V: TRBV19
J: TRBJ2-7
D: TRBD2
DNA: TGTGCCACCCCTAGCGGGAGATACGAGCAGTACTTC
CDR3: CATPSGRYEQYF

size: NA
V: TRBV11-3
J: TRBJ2-5
D: TRBD1
DNA: TGTGCCAGCAGCGAAAGGACAGGGGGCTTAGAGACCCAGTACTTC
CDR3: CASSERTGGLETQYF

size: NA
V: TRBV29-1
J: TRBJ1-2
D: NA
DNA: TGCAGCGCAGGAGGCCTGCAGTATGGCTACACCTTC
CDR3: CSAGGLQYGYTF

size: few
V: TRBV4-3
J: TRBJ1-1
D: NA
DNA: TGCGCCAGCAGCCGGGGCACTGAAGCTTTCTTT
CDR3: CASSRGTEAFF

size: NA
V: TRBV19
J: TRBJ2-7
D: TRBD2
DNA: TGTGCCAGTAGTATGGTAGAGCGGGAGGCACGCGAGCAGTACTTC
CDR3: CASSMVEREAREQYF

size: NA
V: TRBV19
J: TRBJ2-1
D: NA
DNA: TGTGCCAGTAGTATAAGATCAAATGAGCAGTTCTTC
CDR3: CASSIRSNEQFF

size: once
V: TRBV5-1
J: TRBJ2-1
D: NA
DNA: TGCGCCAGCAGCTTAAGACCCCGAGGAGAGCAGTTCTTC
CDR3: CASSLRPRGEQFF

size: NA
V: TRBV7-9
J: TRBJ1-1
D: NA
DNA: TGTGCCAGCAGCTTAGATGGGGGGAGGTGGACTGAAGCTTTCTTT
CDR3: CASSLDGGRWTEAFF

size: NA
V: TRBV7-3
J: TRBJ2-7
D: TRBD2
DNA: TGTGCCAGCAGCCGCAGCGGGGGGACCTACGAGCAGTACTTC
CDR3: CASSRSGGTYEQYF

size: NA
V: TRBV4-3
J: TRBJ2-7
D: TRBD1
DNA: TGCGCCAGCAGCCTTGGACAGGGATTTTCCTACGAGCAGTACTTC
CDR3: CASSLGQGFSYEQYF

size: NA
V: TRBV2
J: TRBJ2-3
D: NA
DNA: TGTGCCAGCCTCCGGTTAGCGGCTAGCACAGATACGCAGTATTTT
CDR3: CASLRLAASTDTQYF

size: NA
V: TRBV29-1
J: TRBJ2-3
D: NA
DNA: TGCAGCGTCCAAGAGTCCTCCACAGATACGCAGTATTTT
CDR3: CSVQESSTDTQYF

size: NA
V: TRBV7-3
J: TRBJ2-7
D: TRBD1
DNA: TGTGCCAGCAGCTCCCAAGGACAGGGGGGCGAGCAGTACTTC
CDR3: CASSSQGQGGEQYF

size: NA
V: TRBV6-5
J: TRBJ1-1
D: NA
DNA: TGTGCCAGCAGTTACTCTAGGGGCCCGAACACTGAAGCTTTCTTT
CDR3: CASSYSRGPNTEAFF

size: once
V: TRBV7-3
J: TRBJ2-1
D: NA
DNA: TGTGCCAGCAGCTTAATCGCTAGCGCAAGCTCCTACAATGAGCAGTTCTTC
CDR3: CASSLIASASSYNEQFF